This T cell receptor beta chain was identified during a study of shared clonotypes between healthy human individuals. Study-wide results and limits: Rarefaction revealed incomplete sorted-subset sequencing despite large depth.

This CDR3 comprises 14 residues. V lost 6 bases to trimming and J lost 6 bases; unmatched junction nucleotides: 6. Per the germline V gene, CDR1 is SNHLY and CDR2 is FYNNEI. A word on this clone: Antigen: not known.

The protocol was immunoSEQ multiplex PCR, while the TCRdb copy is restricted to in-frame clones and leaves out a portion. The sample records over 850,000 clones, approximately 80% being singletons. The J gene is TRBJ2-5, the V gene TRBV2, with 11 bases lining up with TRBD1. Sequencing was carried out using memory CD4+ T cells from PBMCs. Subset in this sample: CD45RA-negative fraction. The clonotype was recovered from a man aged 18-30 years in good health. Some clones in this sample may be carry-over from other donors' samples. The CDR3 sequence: CASSGQGAEKTQYF. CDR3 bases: TGTGCCAGCAGCGGACAGGGGGCAGAGAAGACCCAGTACTTC.